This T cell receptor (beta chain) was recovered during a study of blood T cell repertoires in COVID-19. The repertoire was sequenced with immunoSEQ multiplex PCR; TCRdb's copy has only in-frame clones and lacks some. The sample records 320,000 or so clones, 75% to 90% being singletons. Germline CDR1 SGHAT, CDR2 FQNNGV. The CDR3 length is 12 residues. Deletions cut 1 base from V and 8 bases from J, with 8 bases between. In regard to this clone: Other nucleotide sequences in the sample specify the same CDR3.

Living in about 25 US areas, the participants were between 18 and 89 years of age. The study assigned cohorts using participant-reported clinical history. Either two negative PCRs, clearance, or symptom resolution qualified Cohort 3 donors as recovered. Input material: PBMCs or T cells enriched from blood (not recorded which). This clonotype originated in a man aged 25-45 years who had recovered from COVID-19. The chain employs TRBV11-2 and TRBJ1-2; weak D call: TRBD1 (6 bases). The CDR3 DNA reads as TGTGCCAGCAGCTTAGGTGGGGGCGGCTACACCTTC. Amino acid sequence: CASSLGGGGYTF. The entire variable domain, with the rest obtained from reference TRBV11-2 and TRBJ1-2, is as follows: EAGVAQSPRYKIIEKRQSVAFWCNPISGHATLYWYQQILGQGPKLLIQFQNNGVVDDSQLPKDRFSAERLKGVDSTLKIQPAKLEDSAVYLCASSLGGGGYTFGSGTRLTVV.